The next 30 T cell receptor beta chains were all read from a single sample in a study of cytomegalovirus exposure and HLA in healthy donors. 13 Jbeta primers and 60 Vbeta primers were used for the PCR. Clones were read by immunoSEQ multiplex PCR, and TCRdb kept only the in-frame ones, dropping some. The table lists some 210,000 clones, around 80% of them singletons, with 3.8% in the top ten. The sample consisted of PBMCs. These receptors were taken from a male donor in good health and CMV-seronegative.

This chain connects TRBV2 to TRBJ1-5; TRBD1 is a possible D gene (5 bases). Trimming took 6 bases from V and 4 from J, leaving 13 bases between them. The germline CDR1 and CDR2 sequences are SNHLY and FYNNEI. The CDR3 covers 14 residues. CDR3 bases: TGTGCCAGCAGCGACAGTAATTTAAATCAGCCCCAGCATTTT. Protein: CASSDSNLNQPQHF.

The genes are TRBV10-3 and TRBJ2-7, with D possibly TRBD2 on 6 matching bases. This CDR3 spans 16 amino acids. Trimming removed 4 bases at V and 0 bases at J, with 16 bases between. From germline, CDR1 is ENHRY and CDR2 SYGVKD. The CDR3 loop is CAISGLASVSSYEQYF. CDR3 bases: TGTGCCATCAGTGGATTAGCTAGCGTAAGCTCCTACGAGCAGTACTTC.

CDR3 coding DNA: TGTGCCAGCAGTGCCGCCCGCCTCGGGGCGGGGGAGCAGTACTTC. Residues: CASSAARLGAGEQYF. J is TRBJ2-7 and V is TRBV27; possibly TRBD2 for D (6 bases). Germline V lookup: CDR1 MNHEY, CDR2 SMNVEV (reference sequence). V was shortened by 5 bases and J by 7 bases, with 21 bases between the two germline ends. The CDR3 loop spans 15 amino acids.

In regard to this clone: An end of the junction does not agree with germline; a read error may underlie this. Other DNA sequences of this sample code for an identical CDR3. V and J are TRBV30 and TRBJ2-7; 9 positions agree with TRBD1. CDR1 GTSNPN and CDR2 SVGIG come from the germline V gene (reference sequence). The CDR3 runs 14 residues. CDR3 in DNA: TGCGCCTGGAGTTCCGGGACAGGGATCTACGAGCAGTACTTC. This encodes CAWSSGTGIYEQYF.

The chain couples TRBV5-1 to TRBJ1-1; TRBD1 might be the D (6 bases). The V end lost 6 bases, the J end lost 3 bases, and 15 bases lay between the germline ends. The CDR3 runs to 14 residues. Germline loops: CDR1 SGHRS, CDR2 YFSETQ. The CDR3 region is CASTSGGRDTEAFF. CDR3 DNA sequence: TGCGCCAGCACATCCGGGGGGCGAGACACTGAAGCTTTCTTT.

The genes are TRBV9 and TRBJ2-1; 9 bases line up with TRBD2. CDR1 is SGDLS, CDR2 YYNGEE, per germline. The CDR3 length is 15 residues. The J segment lost 10 bases and the V segment lost 2 bases, leaving 10 bases of the junction unmatched. The CDR3 bases are TGTGCCAGCAGCGTCTTAGCGGGAGCGGGGGTAGAGCAGTTCTTC. Translating it yields CASSVLAGAGVEQFF.

A remark on this clone: This specimen includes other DNA sequences encoding the same CDR3. V usage is TRBV7-2 and J usage is TRBJ2-5; 12 nucleotides align to TRBD2. J lost 5 bases, V lost 5 bases, and 3 bases had no gene match. In germline, CDR1 is SGHTA, CDR2 FQGNSA. The CDR3 runs to 14 residues. CDR3 in amino acids: CASSRLAGVETQYF. In nucleotides, the CDR3 is TGTGCCAGCAGCCGACTAGCGGGAGTCGAGACCCAGTACTTC. The complete variable domain, with remaining parts taken from reference TRBV7-2 and TRBJ2-5, reads GAGVSQSPSNKVTEKGKDVELRCDPISGHTALYWYRQSLGQGLEFLIYFQGNSAPDKSGLPSDRFSAERTGGSVSTLTIQRTQQEDSAVYLCASSRLAGVETQYFGPGTRLLVL.

The V and J genes are TRBV27 and TRBJ2-5; TRBD2 aligns across 12 bases. The trim removed 4 bases at V and 5 bases at J, leaving 8 bases unmatched. Per germline, CDR1 MNHEY and CDR2 SMNVEV (reference sequence). This CDR3 spans 16 amino acids. CDR3 DNA sequence: TGTGCCAGCAGTTCCTTGACTAGCGGGAGATGGGAGACCCAGTACTTC. It translates to CASSSLTSGRWETQYF.

As concerns this clone: One end of the junction does not line up with germline, which may come from a read error. J is TRBJ2-6 and V is TRBV7-9, with D maybe TRBD1 (6 bases). This CDR3 comprises 18 residues. Germline lookup yields CDR1 SEHNR and CDR2 FQNEAQ (reference sequence). Written as DNA, the CDR3 is TGTTCCAGCAGCTTCGACAGGTCCCTTAGCTCTGGGGCCAACGTCCTGACTTTC. It translates to CSSSFDRSLSSGANVLTF.

The chain couples TRBV5-1 to TRBJ2-7; 7 nucleotides agree with TRBD1. Trimming at V came to 0 bases and at J to 1 base, leaving 13 bases not matched to a gene. The CDR3 covers 18 residues. Germline lookup yields CDR1 SGHRS and CDR2 YFSETQ. CDR3 DNA sequence: TGCGCCAGCAGCTTGGAAGGGGGTACAGGGGCACCATCCTACGAGCAGTACTTC. It yields the protein CASSLEGGTGAPSYEQYF.

Points on this clone: The junction departs from germline at one end; a sequencing error may be responsible. The V gene is TRBV2, the J gene TRBJ1-2; 10 bases line up with TRBD1. This CDR3 contains 14 residues. CDR1 is SNHLY and CDR2 is FYNNEI in the germline V gene. CDR3: CASSEFRQGATQAF. DNA for the CDR3: TGTGCCAGCAGTGAATTTCGACAGGGGGCCACGCAAGCCTTC.

The V and J genes are TRBV11-2 and TRBJ2-7; 10 bases line up with TRBD1. The CDR3 is 15 amino acids. The V segment lost 5 bases and the J segment 1 base; nucleotides outside the gene matches: 5. Germline assignment: CDR1 SGHAT and CDR2 FQNNGV. The CDR3 protein is CASSARDRGSYEQYF. The CDR3 DNA is TGTGCCAGCAGCGCCCGGGACAGGGGTTCCTACGAGCAGTACTTC.

V usage is TRBV5-6 and J usage is TRBJ2-7, with a tentative D call TRBD2 (6 bases). Germline V gene lookup returns CDR1 SGHDT and CDR2 YYEEEE. The CDR3 is 13 residues long. V was shortened by 3 bases and J by 4 bases, with 11 bases between the two germline ends. CDR3 residues: CASSWGDGYEQYF. CDR3 DNA sequence: TGTGCCAGCAGCTGGGGGGACGGGTACGAGCAGTACTTC. The full variable domain, rest sourced from reference TRBV5-6 and TRBJ2-7, is DAGVTQSPTHLIKTRGQQVTLRCSPKSGHDTVSWYQQALGQGPQFIFQYYEEEERQRGNFPDRFSGHQFPNYSSELNVNALLLGDSALYLCASSWGDGYEQYFGPGTRLTVT.

The chain couples TRBV19 to TRBJ2-7, with a possible D match to TRBD2 (6 bases). The germline CDR1 and CDR2 sequences are LNHDA and SQIVND (reference sequence). V lost 5 bases and J lost 3, with 14 bases in between. The CDR3 has 14 residues. This CDR3 is CASSPRVGGYEQYF. The DNA of the CDR3 is TGTGCCAGTAGTCCCCGGGTGGGGGGCTACGAGCAGTACTTC.

This sequence joins TRBV6-1 and TRBJ2-1, with 11 bases that match TRBD1. Germline V gene data show CDR1 as MNHNS and CDR2 as SASEGT. V shed 7 bases, J shed 5 bases, and the junction held 7 bases outside the gene matches. The CDR3 consists of 15 residues. CDR3 sequence (DNA): TGTGCCAGCAAACCCCGGGACAGGGGGAACAATGAGCAGTTCTTC. Encoded protein: CASKPRDRGNNEQFF.

The chain combines TRBV11-2 with TRBJ2-7; a weak D match, TRBD1 (5 bases). Germline-derived CDR1 and CDR2 are SGHAT and FQNNGV. The CDR3 runs 13 residues. V was trimmed by 1 base and J by 3 bases, leaving 7 bases between them. CDR3 nucleotide sequence: TGTGCCAGCAGCTTAGGACAGCACTACGAGCAGTACTTC. This encodes CASSLGQHYEQYF.

The genes are TRBV5-1 and TRBJ2-1, with D tentatively TRBD2 (6 bases). This CDR3 has 17 residues. V was cut by 2 bases and J by 0 bases, with 15 bases left in between. Germline CDR1 reads SGHRS; CDR2 reads YFSETQ. CDR3 protein: CASSFWDSHFSYNEQFF. As DNA, the CDR3 is TGCGCCAGCAGCTTTTGGGACTCCCACTTCTCCTACAATGAGCAGTTCTTC.

The chain carries TRBV5-1 and TRBJ1-5, with 10 bases aligning to TRBD1. Germline CDR1 reads SGHRS; CDR2 reads YFSETQ. Germline trimming cut 4 bases from V and 4 bases from J; bases unmatched to any gene: 5. The CDR3 sequence is 15 residues long. Here the CDR3 reads CASSVSGQGNQPQHF. CDR3 nucleotides: TGCGCCAGCAGCGTATCGGGACAGGGGAATCAGCCCCAGCATTTT.

J is TRBJ1-2 and V is TRBV27; 8 nucleotides align to TRBD1. J gave up 3 bases and V 7 bases, and 10 bases lay outside the gene matches. The CDR3 is 15 amino acids. CDR1 is MNHEY, CDR2 SMNVEV, per germline (reference sequence). Here the CDR3 DNA reads TGTGCCAGCAAGACAGGGGTCCTTTTTGACTATGGCTACACCTTC. This encodes CASKTGVLFDYGYTF.

This clone has a handful of counts. The rearrangement uses TRBV6-5 and TRBJ2-7, with 7 bases identical to TRBD1. The CDR3 has 15 residues. The germline V gene encodes CDR1 MNHEY and CDR2 SVGAGI. The V gene end was trimmed by 3 bases and the J gene end by 6 bases; junction bases not matched to a gene: 11. The CDR3 sequence is CASSYRAGGLIEQYF. The CDR3 DNA reads TGTGCCAGCAGTTATAGGGCAGGGGGATTGATCGAGCAGTACTTC.

The genes are TRBV5-4 and TRBJ2-7, with D unresolved. The V gene's germline CDR1 is SGHNT and CDR2 YYREEE (reference sequence). The CDR3 contains 13 residues. V gave up 4 bases and J gave up 4 bases, with 12 bases separating them. CDR3 sequence reads: CASSSSLDYEQYF. The CDR3 coding sequence is TGTGCCAGCAGCAGTTCGCTAGATTACGAGCAGTACTTC.

The chain links TRBV27 to TRBJ1-2; D is possibly TRBD1 (5 bases). Germline CDR1 and CDR2: MNHEY and SMNVEV (reference sequence). The CDR3 consists of 15 residues. Trimming pared 5 bases from V and 2 bases from J, leaving 15 bases between. CDR3 coding DNA: TGTGCCAGCAGTCGAGACAGCGCCCTCAACTATGGCTACACCTTC. It is translated as CASSRDSALNYGYTF.

The genes are TRBV5-4 and TRBJ2-7; 7 bases agree with TRBD2. The CDR3 covers 15 residues. V gave up 5 bases and J gave up 5 bases; unmatched junction bases: 13. CDR1 and CDR2 (germline): SGHNT, YYREEE (reference sequence). The CDR3 sequence is CASRKTSERSHEQYF. CDR3 coding DNA: TGTGCCAGCAGGAAAACTAGCGAGAGGTCCCACGAGCAGTACTTC.

V and J are TRBV2 and TRBJ2-7; 10 bases agree with TRBD2. The CDR3 extends over 16 amino acids. J was trimmed by 2 bases and V by 7 bases; bases with no gene match: 11. Germline V gives CDR1 SNHLY, CDR2 FYNNEI. CDR3 bases: TGTGCCAGCATGGGCTCTAGCGGGAGTGAACCCTACGAGCAGTACTTC. It is translated as CASMGSSGSEPYEQYF.

V and J are TRBV10-2 and TRBJ1-3; TRBD1 might be the D (6 bases). CDR1 and CDR2 (germline): WSHSY, SAAADI. CDR3 size: 14 residues. V was clipped by 6 bases and J by 2 bases, with 11 bases between them. CDR3 DNA sequence: TGCGCCAGCAGAGCCGGGACAACTGGAAACACCATATATTTT. This gives the protein CASRAGTTGNTIYF.

This clone was found a few times. V is TRBV27 and J is TRBJ2-3; TRBD2 aligns across 13 bases. The CDR3 is 17 residues long. After removal of 4 bases from V and 3 bases from J, the junction contained 7 bases not matched to a gene. Germline V CDR1 and CDR2: MNHEY, SMNVEV (reference sequence). CDR3 bases: TGTGCCAGCAGTTCTCCTTCGACTAGCGGGAGGACAGATACGCAGTATTTT. Protein: CASSSPSTSGRTDTQYF.

The V gene is TRBV5-1, the J gene TRBJ2-5; 7 bases fit TRBD1. The J call may be wrong; the DNA end is better matched by TRBJ2-7. The CDR3 consists of 13 residues. Germline V gives CDR1 SGHRS, CDR2 YFSETQ. The CDR3 coding sequence is TGCGCCAGCAGCTCGGGACAGTCGGCCGAGCAGTACTTC. Its translation: CASSSGQSAEQYF.

The V call is TRBV6-1, the J call TRBJ2-7; D perhaps matches TRBD1 (6 bases). CDR1 is MNHNS, CDR2 SASEGT, per germline. The V end lost 8 bases, the J end lost 3 bases, and 17 bases lay between the germline ends. The CDR3 is 14 residues long. The CDR3 loop is CASSVTGRFYEQYF. The CDR3 nucleotides read TGTGCCAGCTCTGTAACAGGGCGTTTCTACGAGCAGTACTTC.

The V gene is TRBV6-1, the J gene TRBJ1-1, with D possibly being TRBD1 (5 bases). Deletions cut 3 bases from V and 5 bases from J, with 19 bases between. Germline-derived CDR1 and CDR2 are MNHNS and SASEGT. This CDR3 has 16 residues. This CDR3 is CASSDQGRPAGTEAFF. CDR3 DNA: TGTGCCAGCAGTGACCAGGGTAGGCCGGCAGGGACTGAAGCTTTCTTT.

The chain couples TRBV19 to TRBJ2-3; TRBD2 matches 13 bases. The germline V gene has CDR1 LNHDA and CDR2 SQIVND (reference sequence). The CDR3 has 15 amino acids. With V trimmed by 5 bases and J by 4 bases, 3 bases remained unmatched. The CDR3 loop is CASSLLAGGADTQYF. The CDR3 nucleotides read TGTGCCAGTAGTCTACTAGCGGGAGGGGCAGATACGCAGTATTTT.